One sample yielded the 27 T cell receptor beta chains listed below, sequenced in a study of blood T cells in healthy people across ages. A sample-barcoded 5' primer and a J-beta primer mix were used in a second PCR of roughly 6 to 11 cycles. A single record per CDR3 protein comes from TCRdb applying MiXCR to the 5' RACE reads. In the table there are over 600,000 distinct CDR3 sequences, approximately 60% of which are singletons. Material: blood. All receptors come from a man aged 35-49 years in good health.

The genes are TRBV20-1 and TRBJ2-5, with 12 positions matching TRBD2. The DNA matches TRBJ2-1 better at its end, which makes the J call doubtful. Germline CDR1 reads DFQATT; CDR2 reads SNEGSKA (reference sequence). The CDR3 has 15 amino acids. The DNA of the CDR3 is TGCAGTGCTAGCCCGACTAGCGGGGGTGCAGAGACCCAGTTCTTC. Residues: CSASPTSGGAETQFF.

CDR3 loop: CASSPGAERFF. The DNA for the CDR3 is TGTGCCAGCAGCCCCGGGGCCGAGCGGTTTTTT. The chain combines TRBV7-2 with TRBJ1-4; D is perhaps TRBD1 (5 bases). CDR3 length equals 11 residues. Germline loops: CDR1 SGHTA, CDR2 FQGNSA. With 5 bases removed from V and 16 bases from J, the gap between germline ends came to 14 bases.

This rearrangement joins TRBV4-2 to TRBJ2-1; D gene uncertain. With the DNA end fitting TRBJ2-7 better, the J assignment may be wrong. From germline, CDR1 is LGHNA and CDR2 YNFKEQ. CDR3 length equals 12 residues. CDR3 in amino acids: CASSQPAHEQYF. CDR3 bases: TGTGCCAGCAGCCAACCCGCCCACGAGCAGTACTTC.

CDR3 DNA sequence: TGCAGTGCTTTGGACTCTCGCGAGGGTGGCAATCAGCCCCAGCATTTT. This codes for CSALDSREGGNQPQHF. The gene calls are TRBV20-1 and TRBJ1-5; D is ambiguous. This CDR3 contains 16 residues. The V end lost 5 bases, the J end lost 2 bases, and 19 bases lay between the germline ends. From germline, CDR1 is DFQATT and CDR2 SNEGSKA (reference sequence).

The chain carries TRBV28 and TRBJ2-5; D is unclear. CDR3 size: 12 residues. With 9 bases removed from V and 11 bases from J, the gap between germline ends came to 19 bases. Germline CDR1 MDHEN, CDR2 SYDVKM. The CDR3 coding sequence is TGTGCCAGTTGTCAACTTAGGGATGCGCAGTACTTC. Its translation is CASCQLRDAQYF.

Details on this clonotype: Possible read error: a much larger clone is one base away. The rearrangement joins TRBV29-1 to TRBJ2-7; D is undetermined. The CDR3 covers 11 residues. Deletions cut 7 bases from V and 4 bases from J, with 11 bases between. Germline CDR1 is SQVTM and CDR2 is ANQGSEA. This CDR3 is CSGGDGYEQYF. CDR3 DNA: TGCAGCGGTGGAGACGGATACGAGCAGTACTTC.

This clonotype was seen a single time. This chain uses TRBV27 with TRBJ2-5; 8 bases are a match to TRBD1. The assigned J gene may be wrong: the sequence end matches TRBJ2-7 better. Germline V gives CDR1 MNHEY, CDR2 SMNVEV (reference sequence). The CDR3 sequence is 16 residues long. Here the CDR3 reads CASSLTIGQGRDEQYF. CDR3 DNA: TGTGCCAGCAGTTTAACGATCGGACAGGGACGGGACGAGCAGTACTTC.

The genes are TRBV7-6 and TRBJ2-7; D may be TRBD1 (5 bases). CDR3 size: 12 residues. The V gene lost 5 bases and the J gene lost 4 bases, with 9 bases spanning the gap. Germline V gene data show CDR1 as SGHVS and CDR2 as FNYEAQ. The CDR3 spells CASSADNYEQYF. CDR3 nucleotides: TGTGCCAGCAGCGCGGACAATTACGAGCAGTACTTC.

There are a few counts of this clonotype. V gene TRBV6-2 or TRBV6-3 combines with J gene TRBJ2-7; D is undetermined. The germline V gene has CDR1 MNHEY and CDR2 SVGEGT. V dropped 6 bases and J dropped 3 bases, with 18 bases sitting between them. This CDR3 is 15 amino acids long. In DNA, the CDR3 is TGTGCCAGCAGAGGGATGCTGACCGGGTTCTACGAGCAGTACTTC. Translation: CASRGMLTGFYEQYF.

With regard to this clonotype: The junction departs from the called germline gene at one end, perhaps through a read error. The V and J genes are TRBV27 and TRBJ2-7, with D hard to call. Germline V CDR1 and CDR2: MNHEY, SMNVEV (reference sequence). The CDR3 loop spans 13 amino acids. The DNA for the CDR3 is TGTGCCGGCAGTTTCGGCAGCTCCTACGAGCAGTACTTC. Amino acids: CAGSFGSSYEQYF.

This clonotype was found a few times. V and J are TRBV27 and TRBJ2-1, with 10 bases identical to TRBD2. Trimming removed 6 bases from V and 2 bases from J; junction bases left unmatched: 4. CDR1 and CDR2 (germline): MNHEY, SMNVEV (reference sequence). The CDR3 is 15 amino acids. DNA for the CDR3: TGTGCCAGCAGCTATGGGACTAGCGCCTACAATGAGCAGTTCTTC. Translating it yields CASSYGTSAYNEQFF.

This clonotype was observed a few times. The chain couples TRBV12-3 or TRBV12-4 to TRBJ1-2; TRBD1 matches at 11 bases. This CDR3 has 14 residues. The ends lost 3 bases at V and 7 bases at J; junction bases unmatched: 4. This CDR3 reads CASSLGQGDLGYTF. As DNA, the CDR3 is TGTGCCAGCAGTTTGGGACAGGGGGATCTTGGCTACACCTTC.

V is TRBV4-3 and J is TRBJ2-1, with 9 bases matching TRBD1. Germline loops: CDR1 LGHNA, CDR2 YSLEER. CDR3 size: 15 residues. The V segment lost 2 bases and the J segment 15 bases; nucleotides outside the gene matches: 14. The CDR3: CASSQRLMDGTGRFF. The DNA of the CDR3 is TGCGCCAGCAGCCAAAGGTTAATGGACGGGACAGGGCGGTTCTTC.

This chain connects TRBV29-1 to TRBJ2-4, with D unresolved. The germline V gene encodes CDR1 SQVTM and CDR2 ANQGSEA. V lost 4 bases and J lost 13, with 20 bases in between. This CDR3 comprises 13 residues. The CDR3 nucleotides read TGCAGCGTTGCCGACTCGTCACAGAATGAGCAGTACTTC. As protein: CSVADSSQNEQYF. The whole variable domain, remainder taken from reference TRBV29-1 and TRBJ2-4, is SAVISQKPSRDICQRGTSLTIQCQVDSQVTMMFWYRQQPGQSLTLIATANQGSEATYESGFVIDKFPISRPNLTFSTLTVSNMSPEDSSIYLCSVADSSQNEQYFGAGTRLSVL.

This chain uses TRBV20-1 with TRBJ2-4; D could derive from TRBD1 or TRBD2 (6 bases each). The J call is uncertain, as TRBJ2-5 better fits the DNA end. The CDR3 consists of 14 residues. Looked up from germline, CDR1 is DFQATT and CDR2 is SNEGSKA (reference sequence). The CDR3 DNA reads TGCAGTGCTCGAAGGGGGGAATTACAAGAGACCCAGTACTTC. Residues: CSARRGELQETQYF.

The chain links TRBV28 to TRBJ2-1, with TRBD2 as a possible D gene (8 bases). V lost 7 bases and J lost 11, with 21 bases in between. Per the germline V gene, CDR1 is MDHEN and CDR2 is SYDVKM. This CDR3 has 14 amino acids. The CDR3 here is CASTTGDSGDQQFF. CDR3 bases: TGTGCCAGCACCACAGGGGATAGCGGGGATCAGCAGTTCTTC.

In nucleotides, the CDR3 is TGCGCCAGCAGCCACGCCTCCCGGGACACCTATGGCTACACCTTC. Protein product: CASSHASRDTYGYTF. The chain is built from TRBV4-1 and TRBJ1-2; TRBD1 might be the D (6 bases). This CDR3 is built from 15 residues. V was cut by 3 bases and J by 4 bases, with 15 bases left in between. From germline, CDR1 is MGHRA and CDR2 YSYEKL.

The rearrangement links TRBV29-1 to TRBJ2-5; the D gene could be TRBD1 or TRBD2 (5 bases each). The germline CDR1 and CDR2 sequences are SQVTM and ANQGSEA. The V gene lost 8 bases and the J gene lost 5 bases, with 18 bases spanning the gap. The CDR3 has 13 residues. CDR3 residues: CSLGTGGRETQYF. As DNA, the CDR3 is TGCAGCCTAGGGACCGGCGGCAGGGAGACCCAGTACTTC. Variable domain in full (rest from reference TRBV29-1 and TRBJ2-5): SAVISQKPSRDICQRGTSLTIQCQVDSQVTMMFWYRQQPGQSLTLIATANQGSEATYESGFVIDKFPISRPNLTFSTLTVSNMSPEDSSIYLCSLGTGGRETQYFGPGTRLLVL.

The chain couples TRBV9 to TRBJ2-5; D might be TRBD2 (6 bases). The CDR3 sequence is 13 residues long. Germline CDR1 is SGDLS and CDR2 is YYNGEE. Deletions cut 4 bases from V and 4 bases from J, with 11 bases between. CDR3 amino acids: CASSRGEAETQYF. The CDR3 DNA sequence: TGTGCCAGCAGCCGTGGGGAGGCAGAGACCCAGTACTTC. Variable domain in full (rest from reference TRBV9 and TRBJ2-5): DSGVTQTPKHLITATGQRVTLRCSPRSGDLSVYWYQQSLDQGLQFLIQYYNGEERAKGNILERFSAQQFPDLHSELNLSSLELGDSALYFCASSRGEAETQYFGPGTRLLVL.

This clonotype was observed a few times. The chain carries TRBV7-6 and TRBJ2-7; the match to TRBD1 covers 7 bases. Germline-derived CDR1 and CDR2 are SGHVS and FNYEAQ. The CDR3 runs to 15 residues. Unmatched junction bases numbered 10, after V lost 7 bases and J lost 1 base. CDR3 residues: CASTEDRDRSYEQYF. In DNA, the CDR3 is TGTGCCAGCACTGAAGACAGGGATCGTTCCTACGAGCAGTACTTC.

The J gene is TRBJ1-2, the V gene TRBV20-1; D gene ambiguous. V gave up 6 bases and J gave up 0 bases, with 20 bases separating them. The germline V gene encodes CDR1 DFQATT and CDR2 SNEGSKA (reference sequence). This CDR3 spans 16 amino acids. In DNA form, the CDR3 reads TGCAGTGCGCGGAAGAGGGTATCGCAAGCTAACTATGGCTACACCTTC. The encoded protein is CSARKRVSQANYGYTF.

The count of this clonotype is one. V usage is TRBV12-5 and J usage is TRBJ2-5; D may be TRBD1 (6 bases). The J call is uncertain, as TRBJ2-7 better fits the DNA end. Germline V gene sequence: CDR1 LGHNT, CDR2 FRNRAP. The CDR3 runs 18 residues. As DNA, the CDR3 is TGTGCTAGTGGTTTGGCAAGGGCGGACAGTCAACCTATCTACGAGCAGTACTTC. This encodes CASGLARADSQPIYEQYF.

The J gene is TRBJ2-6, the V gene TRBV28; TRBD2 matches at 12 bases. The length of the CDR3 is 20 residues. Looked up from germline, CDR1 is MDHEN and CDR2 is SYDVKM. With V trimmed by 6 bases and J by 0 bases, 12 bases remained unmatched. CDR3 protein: CASRSARGLAGISGANVLTF. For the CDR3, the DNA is TGTGCCAGCAGATCTGCAAGAGGACTAGCGGGGATCTCTGGGGCCAACGTCCTGACTTTC.

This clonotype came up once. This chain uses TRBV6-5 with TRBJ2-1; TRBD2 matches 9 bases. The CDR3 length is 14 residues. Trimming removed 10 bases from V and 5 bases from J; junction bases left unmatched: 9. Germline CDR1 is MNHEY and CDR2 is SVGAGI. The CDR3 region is CAIRAGGFNNEQFF. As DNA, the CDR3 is TGTGCCATCCGAGCGGGGGGCTTTAACAATGAGCAGTTCTTC.

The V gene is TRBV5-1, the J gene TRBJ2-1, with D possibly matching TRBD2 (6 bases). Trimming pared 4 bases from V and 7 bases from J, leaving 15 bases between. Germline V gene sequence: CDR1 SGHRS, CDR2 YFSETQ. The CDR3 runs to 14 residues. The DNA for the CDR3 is TGCGCCAGCAGCGTGGACTATTACGGGAATGAGCAGTTCTTC. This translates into CASSVDYYGNEQFF.

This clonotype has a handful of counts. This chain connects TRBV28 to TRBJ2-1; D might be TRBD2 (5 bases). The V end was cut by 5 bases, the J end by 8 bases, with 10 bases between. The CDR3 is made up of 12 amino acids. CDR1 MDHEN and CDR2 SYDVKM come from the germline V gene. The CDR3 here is CASSSGSHEQFF. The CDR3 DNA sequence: TGTGCCAGCAGTAGCGGATCCCATGAGCAGTTCTTC.

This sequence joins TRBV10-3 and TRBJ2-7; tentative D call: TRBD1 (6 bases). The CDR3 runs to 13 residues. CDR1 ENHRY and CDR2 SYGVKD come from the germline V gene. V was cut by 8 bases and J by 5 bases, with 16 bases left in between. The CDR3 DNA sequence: TGTGCCATCGAGGCCGCAGGGGCACACGAGCAGTACTTC. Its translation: CAIEAAGAHEQYF.